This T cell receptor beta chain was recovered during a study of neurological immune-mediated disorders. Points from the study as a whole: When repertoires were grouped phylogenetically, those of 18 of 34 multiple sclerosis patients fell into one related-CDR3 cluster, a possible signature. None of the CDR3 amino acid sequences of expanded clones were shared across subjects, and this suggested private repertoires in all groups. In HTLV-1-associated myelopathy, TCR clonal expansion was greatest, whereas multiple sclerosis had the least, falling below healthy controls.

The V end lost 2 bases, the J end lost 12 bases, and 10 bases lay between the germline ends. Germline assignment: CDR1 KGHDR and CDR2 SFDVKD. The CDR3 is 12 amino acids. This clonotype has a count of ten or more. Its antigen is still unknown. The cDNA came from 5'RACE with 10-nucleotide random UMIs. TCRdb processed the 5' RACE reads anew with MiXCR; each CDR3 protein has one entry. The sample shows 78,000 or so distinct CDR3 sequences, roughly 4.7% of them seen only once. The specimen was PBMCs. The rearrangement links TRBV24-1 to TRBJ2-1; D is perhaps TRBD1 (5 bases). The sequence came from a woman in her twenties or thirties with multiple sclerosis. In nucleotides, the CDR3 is TGTGCCACCAGTGATTCATACAGGTTGCAGTTCTTC. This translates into CATSDSYRLQFF.